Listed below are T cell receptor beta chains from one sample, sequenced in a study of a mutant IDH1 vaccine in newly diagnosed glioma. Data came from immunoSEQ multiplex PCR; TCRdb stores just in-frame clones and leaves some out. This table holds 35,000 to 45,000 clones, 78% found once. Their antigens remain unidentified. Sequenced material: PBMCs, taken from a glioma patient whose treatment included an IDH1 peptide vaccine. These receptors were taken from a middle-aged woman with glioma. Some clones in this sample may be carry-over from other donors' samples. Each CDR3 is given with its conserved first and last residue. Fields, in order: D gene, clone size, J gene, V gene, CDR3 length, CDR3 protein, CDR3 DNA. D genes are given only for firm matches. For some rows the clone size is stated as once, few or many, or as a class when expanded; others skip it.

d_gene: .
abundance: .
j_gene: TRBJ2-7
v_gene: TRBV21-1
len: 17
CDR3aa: CASSKVQWCQGSYEQYF
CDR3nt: TGTGCCAGCAGCAAAGTCCAGTGGTGTCAGGGTTCCTACGAGCAGTACTTC

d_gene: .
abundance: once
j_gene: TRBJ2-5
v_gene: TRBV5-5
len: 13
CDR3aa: CASSFGPQETQYF
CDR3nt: TGTGCCAGCAGCTTCGGCCCACAAGAGACCCAGTACTTC

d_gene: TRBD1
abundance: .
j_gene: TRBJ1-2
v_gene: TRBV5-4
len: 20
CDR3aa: CASSLSSPLQGSLEDVWNTF
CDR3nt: TGTGCCAGCAGCTTGTCAAGCCCTTTACAGGGGTCTTTGGAAGATGTCTGGAACACCTTC

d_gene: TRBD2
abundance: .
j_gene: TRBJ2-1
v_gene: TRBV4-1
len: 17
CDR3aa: CASSHYSGGISYNEQFF
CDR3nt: TGCGCCAGCAGCCATTACAGCGGGGGGATCTCCTACAATGAGCAGTTCTTC

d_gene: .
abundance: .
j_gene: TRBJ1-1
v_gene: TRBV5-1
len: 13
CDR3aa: CASSLVVDTEAFF
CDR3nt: TGCGCCAGCAGCTTGGTAGTGGACACTGAAGCTTTCTTT

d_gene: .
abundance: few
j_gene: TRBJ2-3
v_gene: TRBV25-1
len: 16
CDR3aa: CASSAATGPSTDTQYF
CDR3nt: TGTGCCAGCAGTGCCGCCACAGGGCCCAGCACAGATACGCAGTATTTT

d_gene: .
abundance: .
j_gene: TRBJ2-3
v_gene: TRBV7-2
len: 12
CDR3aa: CASSLNRDTQYF
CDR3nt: TGTGCCAGCAGCTTAAACAGGGATACGCAGTATTTT

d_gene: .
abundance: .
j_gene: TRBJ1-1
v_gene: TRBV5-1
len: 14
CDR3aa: CASSLVQGNTEAFF
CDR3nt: TGCGCCAGCAGCTTGGTTCAGGGGAACACTGAAGCTTTCTTT

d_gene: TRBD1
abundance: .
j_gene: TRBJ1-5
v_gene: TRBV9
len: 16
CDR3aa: CASSAWDRGFNQPQHF
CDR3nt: TGTGCCAGCAGCGCCTGGGACAGGGGATTTAATCAGCCCCAGCATTTT

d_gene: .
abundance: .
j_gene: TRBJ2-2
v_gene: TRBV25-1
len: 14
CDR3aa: CASSDRGETGELFF
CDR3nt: TGTGCCAGCAGTGACAGGGGGGAGACCGGGGAGCTGTTTTTT

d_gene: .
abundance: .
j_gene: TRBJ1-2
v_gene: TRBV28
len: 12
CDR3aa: CASSLGLGGYTF
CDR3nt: TGTGCCAGCAGTTTAGGACTAGGTGGCTACACCTTC

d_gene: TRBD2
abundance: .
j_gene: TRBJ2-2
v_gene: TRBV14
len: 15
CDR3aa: CASSQGTRSGGELFF
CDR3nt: TGTGCCAGCAGCCAAGGGACTAGATCCGGCGGGGAGCTGTTTTTT

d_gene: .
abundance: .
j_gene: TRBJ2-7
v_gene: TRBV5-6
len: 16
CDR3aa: CASSYLEGIGSYEQYF
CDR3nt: TGTGCCAGCAGCTACCTAGAGGGGATCGGCTCCTACGAGCAGTACTTC

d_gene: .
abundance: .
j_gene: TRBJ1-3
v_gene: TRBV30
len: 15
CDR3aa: CAWKAGGASGNTIYF
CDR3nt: TGTGCCTGGAAAGCCGGTGGGGCTTCTGGAAACACCATATATTTT

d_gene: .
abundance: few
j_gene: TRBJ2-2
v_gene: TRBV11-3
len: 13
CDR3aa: CASSLVGSGELFF
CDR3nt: TGTGCCAGCAGCTTAGTGGGCTCCGGGGAGCTGTTTTTT

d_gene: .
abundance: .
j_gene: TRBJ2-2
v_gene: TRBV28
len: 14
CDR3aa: CASSPLFGPGELFF
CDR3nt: TGTGCCAGCAGTCCTCTGTTTGGCCCCGGGGAGCTGTTTTTT

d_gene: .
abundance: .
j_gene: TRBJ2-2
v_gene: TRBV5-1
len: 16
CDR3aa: CASSPLRGTDTGELFF
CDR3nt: TGCGCCAGCAGCCCTCTCAGGGGTACGGACACCGGGGAGCTGTTTTTT

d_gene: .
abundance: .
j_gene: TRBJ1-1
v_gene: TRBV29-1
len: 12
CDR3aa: CSVVVGYTEAFF
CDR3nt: TGCAGCGTTGTGGTAGGGTACACTGAAGCTTTCTTT

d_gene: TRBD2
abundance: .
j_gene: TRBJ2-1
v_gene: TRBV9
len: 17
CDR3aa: CASSAGGDTYRDGEQFF
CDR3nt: TGTGCCAGCAGCGCGGGGGGAGACACATATCGGGACGGTGAGCAGTTCTTC

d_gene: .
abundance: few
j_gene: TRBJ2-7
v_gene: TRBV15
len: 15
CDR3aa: CATSLRGTTTYEQYF
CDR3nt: TGTGCCACCAGCCTAAGGGGGACAACAACCTACGAGCAGTACTTC

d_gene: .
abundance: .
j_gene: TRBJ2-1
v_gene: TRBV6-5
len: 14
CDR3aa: CASSRTQLSNEQFF
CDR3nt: TGTGCCAGCAGCAGAACTCAATTATCCAATGAGCAGTTCTTC

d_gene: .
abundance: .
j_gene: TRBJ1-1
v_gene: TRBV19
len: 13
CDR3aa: CASSMGSWTEAFF
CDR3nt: TGTGCCAGTAGTATGGGGAGTTGGACTGAAGCTTTCTTT

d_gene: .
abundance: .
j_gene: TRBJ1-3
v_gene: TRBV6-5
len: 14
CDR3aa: CASSYSRTGNTIYF
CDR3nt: TGTGCCAGCAGTTACTCGAGGACAGGAAACACCATATATTTT

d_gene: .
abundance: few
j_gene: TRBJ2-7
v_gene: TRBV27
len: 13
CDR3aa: CASLGGLPYEQYF
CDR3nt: TGTGCCAGCCTAGGTGGGCTCCCCTACGAGCAGTACTTC

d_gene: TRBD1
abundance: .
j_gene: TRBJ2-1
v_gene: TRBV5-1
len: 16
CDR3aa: CASSLTGGRLYNEQFF
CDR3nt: TGCGCCAGCAGCTTGACAGGGGGCCGACTCTACAATGAGCAGTTCTTC

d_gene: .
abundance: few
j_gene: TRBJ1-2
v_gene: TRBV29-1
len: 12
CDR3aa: CSVEGGDYGYTF
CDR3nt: TGCAGCGTCGAGGGGGGGGACTATGGCTACACCTTC

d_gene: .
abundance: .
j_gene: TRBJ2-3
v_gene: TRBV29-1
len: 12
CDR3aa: CSVEEVTDTQYF
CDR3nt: TGCAGCGTTGAAGAGGTCACAGATACGCAGTATTTT

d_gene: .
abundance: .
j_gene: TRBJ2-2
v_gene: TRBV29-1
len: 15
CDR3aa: CSVVERASNTGELFF
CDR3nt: TGCAGCGTAGTAGAACGTGCCTCGAACACCGGGGAGCTGTTTTTT

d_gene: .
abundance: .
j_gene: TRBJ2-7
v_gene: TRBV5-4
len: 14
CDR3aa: CASSWGPSSYEQYF
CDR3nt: TGTGCCAGCAGCTGGGGACCTTCGTCCTACGAGCAGTACTTC

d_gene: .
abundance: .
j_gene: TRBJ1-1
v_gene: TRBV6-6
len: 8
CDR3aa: CASGEAFF
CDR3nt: TGTGCCAGCGGGGAAGCTTTCTTT

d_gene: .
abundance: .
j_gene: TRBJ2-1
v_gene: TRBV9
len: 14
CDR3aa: CASSVELGYNEQFF
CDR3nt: TGTGCCAGCAGCGTGGAATTAGGGTACAATGAGCAGTTCTTC

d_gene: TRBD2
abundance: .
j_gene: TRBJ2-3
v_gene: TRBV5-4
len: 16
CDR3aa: CASNLKAGGSTDTQYF
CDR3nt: TGTGCCAGCAACCTGAAGGCGGGAGGGAGCACAGATACGCAGTATTTT